This entry lists 9 T cell receptor beta chains sequenced from one sample in a study of T cell changes during pregnancy in multiple sclerosis. Generated by immunoSEQ multiplex PCR, the TCRdb table keeps only in-frame clones and is missing some. The table shows just under 80,000 clones, with just over 90% occurring only once. This sample comprised peripheral blood, obtained in the second trimester of pregnancy. The receptors shown here come from a female donor in good health, enrolled as a control in a pregnancy study.

J is TRBJ2-3 and V is TRBV7-2; D call uncertain. With 3 bases removed from V and 3 bases from J, the gap between germline ends came to 13 bases. The CDR3 loop spans 15 amino acids. Germline V gene sequence: CDR1 SGHTA, CDR2 FQGNSA. CDR3 DNA: TGTGCCAGCAGCTTCCGGGTGCGTGTGACAGATACGCAGTATTTT. It specifies CASSFRVRVTDTQYF.

The chain couples TRBV7-3 to TRBJ2-5; 8 bases are shared with TRBD2. The V gene end was trimmed by 6 bases and the J gene end by 4 bases; junction bases not matched to a gene: 10. The CDR3 runs 15 residues. Germline CDR1 is SGHTA and CDR2 is FQGTGA. This CDR3 is CASSSSGGSSETQYF. Written as DNA, the CDR3 is TGTGCCAGCAGTTCCTCGGGGGGGTCCTCAGAGACCCAGTACTTC.

The chain carries TRBV5-4 and TRBJ2-5, with TRBD2 matching over 12 bases. CDR3 size: 19 residues. Losses at the gene ends were 0 bases for V and 5 bases for J; bases not matched to a gene: 14. Germline V CDR1 and CDR2: SGHNT, YYREEE (reference sequence). The CDR3 DNA reads TGTGCCAGCAGCTTGGAGGGCCGCAAACTAGCGGGGGGCAGGGAGACCCAGTACTTC. Encoded protein: CASSLEGRKLAGGRETQYF. Based on the CDR3 plus reference TRBV5-4 and TRBJ2-5, the full variable domain is ETGVTQSPTHLIKTRGQQVTLRCSSQSGHNTVSWYQQALGQGPQFIFQYYREEENGRGNFPPRFSGLQFPNYSSELNVNALELDDSALYLCASSLEGRKLAGGRETQYFGPGTRLLVL.

The chain has TRBV5-6 and TRBJ2-2; D is possibly TRBD2 (5 bases). V lost 1 base and J 5 bases, leaving 12 bases between the germline ends. The CDR3 totals 15 residues. The germline V gene has CDR1 SGHDT and CDR2 YYEEEE. CDR3 residues: CASSLQQWETGELFF. For the CDR3, the DNA is TGTGCCAGCAGCTTGCAACAGTGGGAGACCGGGGAGCTGTTTTTT.

The rearrangement joins TRBV5-1 to TRBJ2-1, with 11 bases that match TRBD2. CDR1 and CDR2 (germline): SGHRS, YFSETQ. V gave up 2 bases and J gave up 10 bases; unmatched junction bases: 8. CDR3 length: 15 amino acids. CDR3 sequence reads: CASSLGNSGGGEQFF. The CDR3 nucleotides read TGCGCCAGCAGCTTAGGAAATAGCGGGGGGGGAGAGCAGTTCTTC.

This clone came up once. This sequence joins TRBV30 and TRBJ1-2; no definite D call. The germline gives CDR1 GTSNPN, CDR2 SVGIG (reference sequence). V lost 6 bases to trimming and J lost 10 bases, with 21 bases between them. This CDR3 spans 13 amino acids. The CDR3 reads CACHPGSYPYYTF. CDR3 DNA: TGTGCCTGCCACCCCGGGTCCTATCCCTACTACACCTTC.

The chain combines TRBV7-2 with TRBJ2-7, with 11 bases matching TRBD1. CDR1 and CDR2 (germline): SGHTA, FQGNSA. The CDR3 is 15 amino acids. Unmatched junction bases numbered 4, after V lost 5 bases and J lost 1 base. In DNA, the CDR3 is TGTGCCAGCAGCCGGGACAGGGGGACATCCTACGAGCAGTACTTC. This sequence encodes CASSRDRGTSYEQYF. Supplemented by reference TRBV7-2 and TRBJ2-7, the full variable domain reads GAGVSQSPSNKVTEKGKDVELRCDPISGHTALYWYRQSLGQGLEFLIYFQGNSAPDKSGLPSDRFSAERTGGSVSTLTIQRTQQEDSAVYLCASSRDRGTSYEQYFGPGTRLTVT.

V and J are TRBV5-1 and TRBJ2-5; D might be TRBD1 (8 bases). The germline V and J ends were trimmed by 0 bases and 3 bases, with 21 bases remaining between them. The CDR3 is made up of 18 amino acids. Germline V gives CDR1 SGHRS, CDR2 YFSETQ. This CDR3 reads CASSLGSGGTGKKETQYF. The CDR3 nucleotides are TGCGCCAGCAGCTTGGGCTCCGGGGGGACAGGCAAAAAAGAGACCCAGTACTTC.

The chain uses TRBV5-6 and TRBJ1-5; TRBD1 aligns across 8 bases. This CDR3 comprises 16 residues. Trimming at V came to 2 bases and at J to 0 bases, leaving 4 bases not matched to a gene. Looked up from germline, CDR1 is SGHDT and CDR2 is YYEEEE. The DNA of the CDR3 is TGTGCCAGCAGCTTTAACAGGGGGGCTAGCAATCAGCCCCAGCATTTT. Translating it yields CASSFNRGASNQPQHF.